One sample yielded the 22 T cell receptor beta chains listed below, sequenced in a study of blood T cells in healthy people across ages (dated by TCRdb to the mid-2010s). The library was obtained by 5' RACE. The reads were generated on an Illumina HiSeq 2500. A second PCR of roughly 7 to 11 cycles was performed with a sample-barcoded 5' primer and a J-beta primer mix. In-frame beta chains were kept once TCRdb had trimmed the public reads at Q25 with fastp and called clones with MiXCR. Every distinct CDR3 protein forms one entry, paired with its most common genes and DNA. This sample comprises just over 800,000 distinct CDR3 sequences, approximately 65% of them detected only once. The ten largest clones capture about 27% of the sample. Sequencing was done on a sample of blood. Receptors originate from a man aged 25-45 years in good health.

The chain links TRBV27 to TRBJ2-1, with 9 bases matching TRBD2. V lost 5 bases, J lost 2 bases, and 4 bases stayed unmatched. This CDR3 comprises 15 residues. Germline CDR1 and CDR2: MNHEY and SMNVEV (reference sequence). CDR3 sequence: CASSLIAGAYNEQFF. CDR3 coding DNA: TGTGCCAGCAGTCTTATAGCGGGGGCCTACAATGAGCAGTTCTTC.

The rearrangement links TRBV20-1 to TRBJ1-2; TRBD1 might be the D (6 bases). Germline V CDR1 and CDR2: DFQATT, SNEGSKA (reference sequence). With 2 bases removed from V and 2 bases from J, the gap between germline ends came to 15 bases. The CDR3 length is 15 residues. The CDR3 is CSARYPADSNYGYTF. CDR3 nucleotide sequence: TGCAGTGCTAGATATCCGGCGGACAGCAACTATGGCTACACCTTC.

V gene TRBV6-2 or TRBV6-3 combines with J gene TRBJ2-1, with 7 bases that match TRBD2. The V gene end was trimmed by 6 bases and the J gene end by 14 bases; junction bases not matched to a gene: 7. Germline CDR1 MNHEY, CDR2 SVGEGT. The CDR3 has 11 residues. This CDR3 reads CASSAPREEFF. CDR3 sequence (DNA): TGTGCCAGCAGCGCACCCCGGGAGGAGTTCTTC.

The V call is TRBV20-1, the J call TRBJ1-6; D ambiguous. V was pared by 3 bases and J by 7 bases, with 13 bases between. CDR1 and CDR2 from the germline V gene are DFQATT and SNEGSKA (reference sequence). This CDR3 has 14 residues. The CDR3 loop is CSARSGVENSPLHF. For the CDR3, the DNA is TGCAGTGCTAGGAGTGGGGTCGAGAATTCACCCCTCCACTTT.

CDR3 region: CASSLRTGRNEQFF. In nucleotides, the CDR3 is TGTGCCAGCAGCTTAAGAACCGGTCGCAATGAGCAGTTCTTC. J is TRBJ2-1 and V is TRBV7-2; unclear D gene. Trimming stripped 2 bases from V and 6 bases from J, with 11 bases between. This CDR3 has 14 amino acids. Germline CDR1 reads SGHTA; CDR2 reads FQGNSA.

The chain has TRBV30 and TRBJ1-5; maybe TRBD1 (5 bases). The CDR3 is 17 residues long. Trimming pared 3 bases from V and 0 bases from J, leaving 18 bases between. Looked up from germline, CDR1 is GTSNPN and CDR2 is SVGIG (reference sequence). The CDR3 DNA sequence: TGTGCCTGGAGCGCCGGTGACAGTCTCTATAGCAATCAGCCCCAGCATTTT. It is translated as CAWSAGDSLYSNQPQHF.

The V and J genes are TRBV2 and TRBJ1-2; 8 positions agree with TRBD1. This CDR3 has 16 residues. Germline CDR1 and CDR2: SNHLY and FYNNEI. The trim removed 6 bases at V and 4 bases at J, leaving 13 bases unmatched. The CDR3 nucleotides read TGTGCCAGCAGCGCCCAAGGGTCAGGGGGCCCCTATGGCTACACCTTC. Protein sequence: CASSAQGSGGPYGYTF.

The count of this clonotype is one. This chain connects TRBV25-1 to TRBJ2-5; possibly TRBD1 or TRBD2 for D (6 bases each). The CDR3 extends over 13 amino acids. Germline values: CDR1 MGHDK, CDR2 SYGVNS. V lost 8 bases to trimming and J lost 7 bases, with 17 bases between them. CDR3 coding DNA: TGTGCCAGCGGTATAACCGGAGGGGGGACCCAGTACTTC. Translating it yields CASGITGGGTQYF.

The CDR3 sequence: CASSQGPQGLEQFF. The CDR3 bases are TGCGCCAGCAGCCAAGGACCTCAGGGTCTGGAGCAGTTCTTC. This chain connects TRBV4-3 to TRBJ2-1, with D perhaps TRBD1 (5 bases). In germline, CDR1 is LGHNA, CDR2 YSLEER. This CDR3 region has 14 residues. V was shortened by 1 base and J by 10 bases, with 14 bases between the two germline ends.

The chain links TRBV12-3 or TRBV12-4 to TRBJ2-3, with 9 bases that match TRBD2. J lost 5 bases, V lost 1 base, and 7 bases had no gene match. The CDR3 loop spans 16 amino acids. CDR3 loop: CASSLGASGVLDTQYF. The CDR3 DNA reads as TGTGCCAGCAGTTTAGGAGCTAGCGGGGTATTAGATACGCAGTATTTT.

This clonotype has more than one count but fewer than ten. This chain uses TRBV20-1 with TRBJ1-5; TRBD1 matches at 8 bases. The CDR3 consists of 12 residues. Germline values: CDR1 DFQATT, CDR2 SNEGSKA (reference sequence). The CDR3 sequence: CSTDQGAQPQHF. The CDR3 bases are TGCAGCACTGATCAGGGGGCACAGCCCCAGCATTTT.

V gene TRBV6-2 or TRBV6-3 combines with J gene TRBJ2-1, with a possible D match to TRBD1 (5 bases). The V and J ends lost 2 bases and 10 bases respectively, with 6 bases between them. Germline-derived CDR1 and CDR2 are MNHEY and SVGEGT. The CDR3 sequence is 11 residues long. The CDR3 loop reads CASSYPGEQFF. CDR3 coding DNA: TGTGCCAGCAGTTACCCAGGGGAGCAGTTCTTC.

This chain connects TRBV7-3 to TRBJ2-5; D tentatively reads TRBD1 or TRBD2 (6 bases each). V dropped 5 bases and J dropped 5 bases, with 12 bases sitting between them. Germline CDR1 is SGHTA and CDR2 is FQGTGA. This CDR3 region has 13 residues. As DNA, the CDR3 is TGTGCCAGCAGCCAAGGGGGGATGGAGACCCAGTACTTC. The encoded protein is CASSQGGMETQYF.

The chain uses TRBV5-1 and TRBJ2-5; 7 bases fit TRBD1. The J segment lost 3 bases and the V segment lost 1 base, leaving 3 bases of the junction unmatched. CDR3 length: 14 amino acids. The germline gives CDR1 SGHRS, CDR2 YFSETQ. The CDR3 sequence is CASSLRDREETQYF. In DNA, the CDR3 is TGCGCCAGCAGCTTGCGTGACAGGGAAGAGACCCAGTACTTC. The variable domain in full, completed from reference TRBV5-1 and TRBJ2-5, reads KAGVTQTPRYLIKTRGQQVTLSCSPISGHRSVSWYQQTPGQGLQFLFEYFSETQRNKGNFPGRFSGRQFSNSRSEMNVSTLELGDSALYLCASSLRDREETQYFGPGTRLLVL.

The V gene is TRBV5-1, the J gene TRBJ2-7, with 9 bases identical to TRBD1. Germline V gene sequence: CDR1 SGHRS, CDR2 YFSETQ. The CDR3 runs 16 residues. V was pared by 4 bases and J by 0 bases, with 8 bases of the junction left unmatched. CDR3 amino acids: CASSPLTGGDSYEQYF. The CDR3 nucleotides read TGCGCCAGCAGCCCCCTGACAGGGGGGGACTCCTACGAGCAGTACTTC. The full variable domain, completed using reference TRBV5-1 and TRBJ2-7, is KAGVTQTPRYLIKTRGQQVTLSCSPISGHRSVSWYQQTPGQGLQFLFEYFSETQRNKGNFPGRFSGRQFSNSRSEMNVSTLELGDSALYLCASSPLTGGDSYEQYFGPGTRLTVT.

This clonotype was found a few times. The chain uses TRBV4-1 and TRBJ2-5; D possibly corresponds to TRBD2 (5 bases). The CDR3 spans 18 residues. In germline, CDR1 is MGHRA, CDR2 YSYEKL. Trimming pared 2 bases from V and 5 bases from J, leaving 24 bases between. CDR3 DNA: TGCGCCAGCAGCCAACACCCTAAGCCGGGATACGGGGATGAGACCCAGTACTTC. Encoded protein: CASSQHPKPGYGDETQYF.

This clonotype was detected only a few times. The chain employs TRBV28 and TRBJ2-5, with D uncertain. The germline V gene encodes CDR1 MDHEN and CDR2 SYDVKM. V lost 4 bases, J lost 3 bases, and 12 bases lay in between. The CDR3 consists of 14 residues. The CDR3 sequence: CASSSVAGKETQYF. For the CDR3, the DNA is TGTGCCAGCAGTTCCGTCGCAGGAAAAGAGACCCAGTACTTC.

The chain has TRBV2 and TRBJ2-3, with TRBD1 matching 10 bases. This CDR3 has 15 residues. The germline V gene has CDR1 SNHLY and CDR2 FYNNEI. J lost 9 bases, V lost 5 bases, and 11 bases had no gene match. The CDR3 spells CASSYRDRGGDTQYF. CDR3 DNA sequence: TGTGCCAGCAGTTACCGGGACAGGGGAGGAGACACGCAGTATTTT. Using reference TRBV2 and TRBJ2-3 for the parts outside the CDR3, the full variable domain is EPEVTQTPSHQVTQMGQEVILRCVPISNHLYFYWYRQILGQKVEFLVSFYNNEISEKSEIFDDQFSVERPDGSNFTLKIRSTKLEDSAMYFCASSYRDRGGDTQYFGPGTRLTVL.

The genes are TRBV7-9 and TRBJ1-5; no firm D call. This CDR3 spans 13 amino acids. Germline CDR1 reads SEHNR; CDR2 reads FQNEAQ (reference sequence). V was cut by 0 bases and J by 7 bases, with 7 bases left in between. The CDR3 region is CASSLAGGQPQHF. The DNA of the CDR3 is TGTGCCAGCAGCTTAGCGGGTGGGCAGCCCCAGCATTTT.

The CDR3 loop is CASSQDAGSGGYNEQFF. The CDR3 DNA sequence: TGTGCCAGCAGCCAAGATGCTGGGTCAGGGGGATACAATGAGCAGTTCTTC. The chain couples TRBV3-1 to TRBJ2-1; 7 bases match TRBD1. Germline assignment: CDR1 LGHDT and CDR2 YNNKEL (reference sequence). V lost 0 bases and J lost 4; bases outside the gene matches: 9. CDR3 length: 17 amino acids.

The chain joins TRBV29-1 to TRBJ2-4; 9 bases map to TRBD1. The end of the DNA fits TRBJ2-7 better, so the J call may be wrong. CDR1 SQVTM and CDR2 ANQGSEA come from the germline V gene. The CDR3 totals 14 residues. In DNA form, the CDR3 reads TGCAGCGTTGAAGGGCGGACAGGGGTCTACGAGCAGTACTTC. Translating it yields CSVEGRTGVYEQYF.

The chain recombines TRBV6-2 or TRBV6-3 with TRBJ1-5, with 7 bases matching TRBD1. Trimming at V came to 0 bases and at J to 9 bases, leaving 8 bases not matched to a gene. CDR1 and CDR2 from the germline V gene are MNHEY and SVGEGT. The CDR3 extends over 15 amino acids. The CDR3 loop is CASSYSGQGGSPQHF. The CDR3 DNA follows: TGTGCCAGCAGTTACTCGGGCCAGGGGGGATCGCCCCAGCATTTT.